These 3 T cell receptor beta chains were sequenced from one sample in a study of blood T cell repertoires in COVID-19. Clones were sequenced by immunoSEQ multiplex PCR, and TCRdb holds only the in-frame ones, with some missing. The sample records 120,000 or so clones, around 77% being singletons. The sample was peripheral blood. The origin of the receptors is a man in his 60s with active or convalescent COVID-19.

The chain has TRBV10-2 and TRBJ1-5; possible D gene TRBD1, 5 bases. Germline loops: CDR1 WSHSY, CDR2 SAAADI. V was pared by 4 bases and J by 4 bases, with 11 bases between. This CDR3 spans 14 amino acids. CDR3 protein: CASSVVDTNQPQHF. The CDR3 region has the DNA TGCGCCAGCAGTGTCGTGGACACAAATCAGCCCCAGCATTTT.

The V call is TRBV10-3, the J call TRBJ2-5; possible D gene TRBD1, 5 bases. Per germline, CDR1 ENHRY and CDR2 SYGVKD. Trimming shortened V by 10 bases and J by 4 bases, and 16 bases separated the two germline ends. The CDR3 totals 13 residues. CDR3 sequence: CATRQSKGETQYF. DNA for the CDR3: TGTGCCACCCGACAGTCGAAGGGAGAGACCCAGTACTTC.

The CDR3 sequence is CASSKLAGLKETQYF. The CDR3 DNA reads as TGTGCCAGCAGCAAACTAGCGGGGCTTAAAGAGACCCAGTACTTC. The rearrangement joins TRBV5-4 to TRBJ2-5; 10 nucleotides agree with TRBD2. The CDR3 spans 15 residues. Trimming at V came to 4 bases and at J to 3 bases, leaving 6 bases not matched to a gene. CDR1 and CDR2 (germline): SGHNT, YYREEE (reference sequence).